In this sample, the clone carrying this T cell receptor beta chain turned up once. This specimen belongs to a study of Ad26.COV2.S vaccination and SARS-CoV-2 variants. In the study overall: Donor got 5x10^10 or 1x10^11 viral particles of Ad26.COV2.S.

There are 17 residues in the CDR3. Trimming took off 4 bases at V and 5 bases at J, with 18 bases between the two ends. Germline V gene sequence: CDR1 SGHTA, CDR2 FQGNSA. Regarding treatment: around 19 received Ad26.COV2.S at low or high dose, single or two shots; 5 received placebo; per-sample allocation not given. Day 63 following the first vaccine or placebo injection was when the samples were taken. Generated by immunoSEQ multiplex PCR, the TCRdb table keeps only in-frame clones and is missing some. This table holds 350,000 to 500,000 clones, roughly nine tenths found once. The source is a person between 18 and 65 years old who received the Ad26.COV2.S COVID-19 vaccine or a placebo. The sample was peripheral blood, taken in a trial of Ad26.COV2.S vaccine versus placebo. The chain is built from TRBV7-2 and TRBJ1-6; TRBD1 might be the D (5 bases). The CDR3 reads CASSSAWGWTNNSPLHF. The CDR3 coding sequence is TGTGCCAGCAGCTCCGCCTGGGGGTGGACGAATAATTCACCCCTCCACTTT.